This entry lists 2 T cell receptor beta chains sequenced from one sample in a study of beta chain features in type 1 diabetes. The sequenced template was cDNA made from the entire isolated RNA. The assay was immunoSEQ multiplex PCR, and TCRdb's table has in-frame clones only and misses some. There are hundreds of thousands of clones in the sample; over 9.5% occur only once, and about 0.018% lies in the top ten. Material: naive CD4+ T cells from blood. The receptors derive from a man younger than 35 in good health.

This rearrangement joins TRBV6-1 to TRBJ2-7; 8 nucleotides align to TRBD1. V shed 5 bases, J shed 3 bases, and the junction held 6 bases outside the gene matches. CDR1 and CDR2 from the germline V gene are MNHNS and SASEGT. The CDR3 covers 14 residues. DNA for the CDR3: TGTGCCAGCAGTCGGGACAGGTCATTCTACGAGCAGTACTTC. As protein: CASSRDRSFYEQYF.

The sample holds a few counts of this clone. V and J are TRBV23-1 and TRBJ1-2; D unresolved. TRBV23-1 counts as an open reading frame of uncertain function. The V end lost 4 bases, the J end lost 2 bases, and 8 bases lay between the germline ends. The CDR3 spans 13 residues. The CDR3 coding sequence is TGCGCCAGCAGTCTACGGTCCAACTATGGCTACACCTTC. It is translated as CASSLRSNYGYTF.